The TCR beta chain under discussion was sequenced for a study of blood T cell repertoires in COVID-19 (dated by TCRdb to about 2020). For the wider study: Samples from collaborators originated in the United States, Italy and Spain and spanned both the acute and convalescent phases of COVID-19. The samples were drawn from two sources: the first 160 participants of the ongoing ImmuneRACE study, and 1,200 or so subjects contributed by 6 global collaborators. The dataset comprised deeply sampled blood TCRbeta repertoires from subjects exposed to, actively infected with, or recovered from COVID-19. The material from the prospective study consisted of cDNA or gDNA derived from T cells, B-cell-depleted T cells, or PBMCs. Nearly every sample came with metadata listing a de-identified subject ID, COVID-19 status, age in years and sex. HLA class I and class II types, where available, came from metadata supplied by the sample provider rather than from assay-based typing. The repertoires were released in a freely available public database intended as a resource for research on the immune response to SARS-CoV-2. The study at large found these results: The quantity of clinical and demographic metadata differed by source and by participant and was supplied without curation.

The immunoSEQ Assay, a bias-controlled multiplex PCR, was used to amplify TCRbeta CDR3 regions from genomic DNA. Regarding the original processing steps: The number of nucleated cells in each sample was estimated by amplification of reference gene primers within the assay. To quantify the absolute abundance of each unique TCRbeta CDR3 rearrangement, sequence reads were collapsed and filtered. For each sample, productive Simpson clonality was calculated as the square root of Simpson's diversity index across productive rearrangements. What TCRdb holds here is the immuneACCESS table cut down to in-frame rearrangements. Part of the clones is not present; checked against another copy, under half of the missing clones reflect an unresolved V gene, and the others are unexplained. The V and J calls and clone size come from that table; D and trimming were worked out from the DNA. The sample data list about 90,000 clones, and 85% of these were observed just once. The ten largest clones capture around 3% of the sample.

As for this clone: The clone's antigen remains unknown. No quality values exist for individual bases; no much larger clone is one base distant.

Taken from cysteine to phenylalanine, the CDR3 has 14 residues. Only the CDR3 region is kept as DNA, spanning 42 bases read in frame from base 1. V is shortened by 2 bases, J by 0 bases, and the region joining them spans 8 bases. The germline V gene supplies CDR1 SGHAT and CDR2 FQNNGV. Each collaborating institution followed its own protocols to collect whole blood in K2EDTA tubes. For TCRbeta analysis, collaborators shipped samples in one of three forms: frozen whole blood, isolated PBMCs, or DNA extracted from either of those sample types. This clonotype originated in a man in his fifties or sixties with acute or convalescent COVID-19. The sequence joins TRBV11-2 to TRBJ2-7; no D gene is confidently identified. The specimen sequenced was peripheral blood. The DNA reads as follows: TGTGCCAGCAGCTTAAGCGCCCGCTCCTACGAGCAGTACTTC. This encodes CASSLSARSYEQYF.